Below are 25 T cell receptor beta chains sequenced from a single sample in a study of shared clonotypes between healthy human individuals. This table comes from immunoSEQ multiplex PCR, and its TCRdb copy is limited to in-frame clones, with some not included. The sample has about 2.3 million clones, about 90% seen once. Sequencing was carried out using naive CD4+ T cells from PBMCs. This sample's subset: CD45RA+ positively selected. These receptors all come from a man aged 18-30 years in good health. Some clones in this sample may be carry-over from other donors' samples.

V is TRBV7-8 and J is TRBJ1-2; D unresolved. Germline CDR1 SGHVS, CDR2 FQNEAQ. There are 14 residues in the CDR3. V lost 1 base and J lost 8, with 14 bases in between. The DNA for the CDR3 is TGTGCCAGCAGCTTAGGCGGACCGGATATGGGCTACACCTTC. It specifies CASSLGGPDMGYTF. Combining the CDR3 with reference TRBV7-8 and TRBJ1-2 gives the whole variable domain GAGVSQSPRYKVAKRGQDVALRCDPISGHVSLFWYQQALGQGPEFLTYFQNEAQLDKSGLPSDRFFAERPEGSVSTLKIQRTQQEDSAVYLCASSLGGPDMGYTFGSGTRLTVV.

The chain employs TRBV10-2 and TRBJ1-4; 7 positions match TRBD1. This CDR3 spans 16 amino acids. V was pared by 6 bases and J by 4 bases, with 11 bases of the junction left unmatched. Germline CDR1 and CDR2: WSHSY and SAAADI. CDR3: CASSLGTARINEKLFF. For the CDR3, the DNA is TGCGCCAGCAGCCTGGGGACAGCCCGGATTAATGAAAAACTGTTTTTT.

V and J are TRBV30 and TRBJ2-7, with 7 bases identical to TRBD1. Per the germline V gene, CDR1 is GTSNPN and CDR2 is SVGIG (reference sequence). The J segment lost 3 bases and the V segment lost 2 bases, leaving 10 bases of the junction unmatched. The CDR3 is 15 residues long. For the CDR3, the DNA is TGTGCCTGGAGTTCAATGAGGGACAGAAGCTACGAGCAGTACTTC. As protein: CAWSSMRDRSYEQYF.

V gene TRBV5-6 combines with J gene TRBJ2-3; 13 bases align to TRBD2. Germline CDR1 reads SGHDT; CDR2 reads YYEEEE. The CDR3 is 14 amino acids. Trimming took 2 bases from V and 10 from J; bases not matched to a gene: 4. In nucleotides, the CDR3 is TGTGCCAGCAGCTTCGGACTAGCGGGAGTACCGCAGTATTTT. Protein sequence: CASSFGLAGVPQYF. The full variable domain, with the rest looked up from reference TRBV5-6 and TRBJ2-3, is DAGVTQSPTHLIKTRGQQVTLRCSPKSGHDTVSWYQQALGQGPQFIFQYYEEEERQRGNFPDRFSGHQFPNYSSELNVNALLLGDSALYLCASSFGLAGVPQYFGPGTRLTVL.

This chain connects TRBV7-9 to TRBJ2-3, with D unresolved. Germline assignment: CDR1 SEHNR and CDR2 FQNEAQ (reference sequence). This CDR3 is built from 13 residues. The V end was cut by 5 bases, the J end by 2 bases, with 8 bases between. The CDR3: CASSPPVTDTQYF. The CDR3, as DNA: TGTGCCAGCAGCCCCCCGGTCACAGATACGCAGTATTTT.

The chain employs TRBV28 and TRBJ2-7; D is tentatively TRBD1 or TRBD2 (5 bases each). Germline V lookup: CDR1 MDHEN, CDR2 SYDVKM. V was cut by 7 bases and J by 3 bases, with 16 bases left in between. The CDR3 is 14 amino acids. The CDR3 DNA sequence: TGTGCCAGCACTCGGGACCGACGTCACTACGAGCAGTACTTC. Translating gives CASTRDRRHYEQYF.

The chain has TRBV11-2 and TRBJ2-2; TRBD1 agrees at 8 bases. Unmatched junction bases numbered 0, after V lost 8 bases and J lost 1 base. Germline CDR1 SGHAT, CDR2 FQNNGV. This CDR3 has 13 residues. CDR3 DNA: TGTGCCAGCGGGACAGGGAACACCGGGGAGCTGTTTTTT. This sequence encodes CASGTGNTGELFF.

This clone was picked up a small number of times. The chain joins TRBV28 to TRBJ1-5, with a tentative D call TRBD1 (6 bases). The V end lost 8 bases, the J end lost 5 bases, and 13 bases lay between the germline ends. The CDR3 consists of 13 residues. Germline loops: CDR1 MDHEN, CDR2 SYDVKM. CDR3 residues: CASVRTADQPQHF. For the CDR3, the DNA is TGTGCCAGCGTTCGGACAGCGGATCAGCCCCAGCATTTT. Supplemented by reference TRBV28 and TRBJ1-5, the full variable domain reads DVKVTQSSRYLVKRTGEKVFLECVQDMDHENMFWYRQDPGLGLRLIYFSYDVKMKEKGDIPEGYSVSREKKERFSLILESASTNQTSMYLCASVRTADQPQHFGDGTRLSIL.

This clone was seen a single time. The chain is built from TRBV27 and TRBJ2-1, with TRBD2 matching over 8 bases. In germline, CDR1 is MNHEY, CDR2 SMNVEV (reference sequence). The CDR3 has 21 amino acids. J was trimmed by 0 bases and V by 5 bases; bases with no gene match: 21. Here the CDR3 DNA reads TGTGCCAGCAGTACATTCAGTCGGGGCGGGAGGACCTTGAACTCCTACAATGAGCAGTTCTTC. Amino acids: CASSTFSRGGRTLNSYNEQFF.

On this clone itself: Other DNA sequences from this sample encode an identical CDR3 as well. The chain is built from TRBV5-1 and TRBJ2-5; D is undetermined. Germline V lookup: CDR1 SGHRS, CDR2 YFSETQ. Trimming removed 0 bases from V and 1 base from J, with 7 bases in between. This CDR3 is built from 14 residues. CDR3 residues: CASSLGSIQETQYF. The DNA for the CDR3 is TGCGCCAGCAGCTTGGGGAGTATCCAAGAGACCCAGTACTTC.

The chain couples TRBV6-6 to TRBJ2-3; a weak D match, TRBD1 (6 bases). V was pared by 3 bases and J by 5 bases, with 9 bases between. The CDR3 consists of 13 residues. Germline assignment: CDR1 MNHNY and CDR2 SVGAGI (reference sequence). The CDR3 protein is CASSYWGQDTQYF. CDR3 sequence (DNA): TGTGCCAGCAGTTATTGGGGGCAAGATACGCAGTATTTT.

In DNA, the CDR3 is TGTGCCAGCAGCCGGTGGCAGGATAATGAAAAACTGTTTTTT. This translates into CASSRWQDNEKLFF. The chain combines TRBV27 with TRBJ1-4, with D hard to call. CDR3 size: 14 residues. V dropped 6 bases and J dropped 4 bases, with 12 bases sitting between them. Germline lookup yields CDR1 MNHEY and CDR2 SMNVEV (reference sequence).

J is TRBJ1-4 and V is TRBV30; weak D call: TRBD1 (6 bases). From germline, CDR1 is GTSNPN and CDR2 SVGIG (reference sequence). Trimming pared 0 bases from V and 8 bases from J, leaving 13 bases between. The CDR3 totals 14 residues. The chain's CDR3 is CAWSVRRGQEKLFF. The DNA for the CDR3 is TGTGCCTGGAGTGTTCGGAGGGGACAAGAAAAACTGTTTTTT.

The chain couples TRBV28 to TRBJ2-1; D gene ambiguous. V was shortened by 6 bases and J by 4 bases, with 16 bases between the two germline ends. Germline-derived CDR1 and CDR2 are MDHEN and SYDVKM. This CDR3 region has 15 residues. The CDR3 coding sequence is TGTGCCAGCAGCCCCGTTTCTAGGGATTACAATGAGCAGTTCTTC. Amino acid sequence: CASSPVSRDYNEQFF.

The chain joins TRBV28 to TRBJ2-1; TRBD1 matches 8 bases. The germline V gene encodes CDR1 MDHEN and CDR2 SYDVKM. V lost 5 bases, J lost 8 bases, and 11 bases stayed unmatched. The CDR3 spans 15 residues. For the CDR3, the DNA is TGTGCCAGCAGTAAGTTCGGGACAGGAGATTATGAGCAGTTCTTC. Its protein product is CASSKFGTGDYEQFF.

The J gene is TRBJ1-4, the V gene TRBV9; 9 nucleotides match TRBD1. After removal of 3 bases from V and 5 bases from J, the junction contained 8 bases not matched to a gene. CDR1 is SGDLS and CDR2 is YYNGEE in the germline V gene. The CDR3 sequence is 16 residues long. DNA for the CDR3: TGTGCCAGCAGCGCCCCCCCCGGGACAGGGAATGAAAAACTGTTTTTT. Encoded protein: CASSAPPGTGNEKLFF.

This clone appeared a few times. This sequence joins TRBV7-2 and TRBJ1-2; D may be TRBD1 (5 bases). The germline V and J ends were trimmed by 7 bases and 8 bases, with 20 bases remaining between them. The CDR3 is made up of 14 amino acids. Germline CDR1 and CDR2: SGHTA and FQGNSA. CDR3 nucleotides: TGTGCCAGCAATTTCGCAGGGATGCGTTGGGGCTACACCTTC. It translates to CASNFAGMRWGYTF.

As to this clone: The same CDR3 also results from other DNA sequences found in this sample. The chain uses TRBV9 and TRBJ1-1; the D gene is possibly TRBD1 (5 bases). Germline V gives CDR1 SGDLS, CDR2 YYNGEE. V shed 2 bases and J shed 4 bases, with 12 bases lying between them. This CDR3 region has 14 residues. The CDR3 DNA is TGTGCCAGCAGCGTCGCAGGGTCGGGCACTGAAGCTTTCTTT. Encoded protein: CASSVAGSGTEAFF.

Comment on this clone: Different DNA sequences within this sample yield the same CDR3. This chain uses TRBV18 with TRBJ1-1, with 7 bases aligning to TRBD1. The germline V gene has CDR1 KGHSH and CDR2 LQKENI. V lost 3 bases to trimming and J lost 1 base; unmatched junction nucleotides: 2. The CDR3 is 14 residues long. CDR3 in amino acids: CASSPGQRNTEAFF. CDR3 sequence (DNA): TGTGCCAGCTCACCGGGACAGAGGAACACTGAAGCTTTCTTT.

This sequence joins TRBV28 and TRBJ2-4, with a tentative D call TRBD2 (5 bases). The germline V gene has CDR1 MDHEN and CDR2 SYDVKM. V dropped 9 bases and J dropped 5 bases, with 14 bases sitting between them. The CDR3 spans 13 residues. The CDR3 loop reads CASATSNENIQYF. CDR3 coding DNA: TGTGCCAGTGCAACTAGTAATGAAAACATTCAGTACTTC.

The chain employs TRBV4-3 and TRBJ2-2; tentative D call: TRBD2 (6 bases). In germline, CDR1 is LGHNA, CDR2 YSLEER. V gave up 2 bases and J gave up 3 bases, with 16 bases separating them. The CDR3 loop spans 17 amino acids. Here the CDR3 DNA reads TGCGCCAGCAGCCAACTGGTCGGGAGAATGGACACCGGGGAGCTGTTTTTT. Its protein product is CASSQLVGRMDTGELFF.

This chain links TRBV7-8 with TRBJ2-1, with D possibly TRBD1 on 6 matching bases. The ends were cut back, 3 bases at V and 10 bases at J, with 13 bases in the middle. This CDR3 spans 13 amino acids. Germline values: CDR1 SGHVS, CDR2 FQNEAQ. CDR3 region: CASSFKQGQEQFF. The CDR3 bases are TGTGCCAGCAGCTTTAAACAGGGTCAAGAGCAGTTCTTC.

The V call is TRBV6-5, the J call TRBJ2-6; tentatively, D is TRBD1 or TRBD2 (5 bases each). Germline V gene lookup returns CDR1 MNHEY and CDR2 SVGAGI. V was pared by 3 bases and J by 8 bases, with 8 bases between. The CDR3 totals 13 residues. CDR3 coding DNA: TGTGCCAGCAGTTATGGGGGAACCAACGTCCTGACTTTC. Its protein product is CASSYGGTNVLTF.

On this clone: Other DNA sequences in this specimen translate into the identical CDR3. CDR3 nucleotide sequence: TGTGCCAGCTCACCAGGACAGGGGAGCTCTGGAAACACCATATATTTT. It codes for CASSPGQGSSGNTIYF. The rearrangement links TRBV18 to TRBJ1-3; 9 bases are a match to TRBD1. The germline CDR1 and CDR2 sequences are KGHSH and LQKENI. This CDR3 contains 16 residues. The junction had 2 bases not matched to a gene; V was cut back by 2 bases and J by 0 bases.

A remark on this clone: Different DNA sequences within this sample yield the same CDR3. This rearrangement joins TRBV9 to TRBJ2-1, with 10 positions matching TRBD2. Germline CDR1 reads SGDLS; CDR2 reads YYNGEE. V shed 0 bases, J shed 6 bases, and the junction held 6 bases outside the gene matches. This CDR3 has 16 amino acids. CDR3 loop: CASSVASGRAGNEQFF. CDR3 DNA: TGTGCCAGCAGCGTAGCCAGCGGGAGGGCAGGCAATGAGCAGTTCTTC. The whole variable domain, remainder taken from reference TRBV9 and TRBJ2-1, is DSGVTQTPKHLITATGQRVTLRCSPRSGDLSVYWYQQSLDQGLQFLIQYYNGEERAKGNILERFSAQQFPDLHSELNLSSLELGDSALYFCASSVASGRAGNEQFFGPGTRLTVL.